What follows are 3 T cell receptor beta chains derived from one specimen sequenced in a study of metastatic and nonmetastatic thyroid tumors. TCRdb ran MiXCR on the PCR reads. The sample holds under 35,000 clones, about 17% seen once. Before thyroid surgery, none of the patients had received any treatment. Sequenced: blood. The receptors originated from a female donor with papillary thyroid cancer or a benign thyroid nodule (not recorded which). Some clones in this sample may be carry-over from other donors' samples.

This clone has ten or more counts. The gene calls are TRBV20-1 and TRBJ1-1; 7 bases map to TRBD1. The germline V gene encodes CDR1 DFQATT and CDR2 SNEGSKA (reference sequence). Losses at the gene ends were 3 bases for V and 3 bases for J; bases not matched to a gene: 4. This CDR3 contains 13 residues. The DNA for the CDR3 is TGCAGTGCTAGCCAGACAGGGTACACTGAAGCTTTCTTT. Its translation is CSASQTGYTEAFF.

The rearrangement joins TRBV6-2 or TRBV6-3 to TRBJ2-6, with 8 bases matching TRBD2. Germline CDR1 is MNHEY and CDR2 is SVGEGT. After removal of 7 bases from V and 3 bases from J, the junction contained 5 bases not matched to a gene. The CDR3 runs to 15 residues. For the CDR3, the DNA is TGTGCCAGCACTGCGGGGGGCTATGGGGCCAACGTCCTGACTTTC. As protein: CASTAGGYGANVLTF.

This clone was recorded at least ten times. This chain links TRBV5-1 with TRBJ2-1, with TRBD2 matching 11 bases. The CDR3 runs to 14 residues. Germline V lookup: CDR1 SGHRS, CDR2 YFSETQ. Losses at the gene ends were 4 bases for V and 4 bases for J; bases not matched to a gene: 1. In DNA form, the CDR3 reads TGCGCCAGCAGCCGACTAGCGGGATACAATGAGCAGTTCTTC. It is translated as CASSRLAGYNEQFF.